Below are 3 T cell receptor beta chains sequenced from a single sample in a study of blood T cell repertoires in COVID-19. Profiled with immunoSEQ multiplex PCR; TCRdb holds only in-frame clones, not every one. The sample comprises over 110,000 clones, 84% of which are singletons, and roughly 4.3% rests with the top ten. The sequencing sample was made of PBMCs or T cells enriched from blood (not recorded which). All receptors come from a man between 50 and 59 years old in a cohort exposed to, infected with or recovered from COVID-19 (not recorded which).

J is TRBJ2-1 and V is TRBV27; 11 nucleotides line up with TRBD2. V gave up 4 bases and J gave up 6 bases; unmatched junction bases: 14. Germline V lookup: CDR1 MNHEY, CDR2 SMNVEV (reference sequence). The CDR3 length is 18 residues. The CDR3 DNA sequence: TGTGCCAGCAGTTCATACCTTCAGACTAGCGGGACCGTCAATGAGCAGTTCTTC. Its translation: CASSSYLQTSGTVNEQFF.

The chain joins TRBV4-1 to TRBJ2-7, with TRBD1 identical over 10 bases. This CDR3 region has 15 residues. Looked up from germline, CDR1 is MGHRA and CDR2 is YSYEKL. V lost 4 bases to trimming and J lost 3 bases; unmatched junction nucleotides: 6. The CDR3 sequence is CASSPGTGANYEQYF. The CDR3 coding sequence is TGCGCCAGCAGCCCGGGGACAGGGGCAAACTACGAGCAGTACTTC.

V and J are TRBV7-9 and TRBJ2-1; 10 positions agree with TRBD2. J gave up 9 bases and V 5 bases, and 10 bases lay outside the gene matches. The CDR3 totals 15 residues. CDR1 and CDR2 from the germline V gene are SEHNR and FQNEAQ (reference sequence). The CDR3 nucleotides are TGTGCCAGCAGCCCTCCCGGGACTAGCGAGGGTGAGCAGTTCTTC. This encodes CASSPPGTSEGEQFF.